These T cell receptor beta chains were read from a single sample in a study of cytomegalovirus exposure and HLA in healthy donors. Produced via immunoSEQ multiplex PCR; TCRdb's table is partial and in-frame only. The data contain some 150,000 clones, over 70% of them singletons. The sequenced sample was PBMCs. These TCRs come from a young man in good health and CMV-seronegative. Each CDR3 is given with its conserved first and last residue. D genes are given only for firm matches. Only part of the rows carry a size: once, few, many, or a class if the clone is expanded.

DNA: TGTGCCTGGAGTCCCACAGGGGGCGCAGGAGCTTTCTTT
CDR3: CAWSPTGGAGAFF
length: 13
size: -
J: TRBJ1-1
D: TRBD1
V: TRBV30

DNA: TGTGCCAGCAGTTTATTCACAGCGGGGGATCAAGAGACCCAGTACTTC
CDR3: CASSLFTAGDQETQYF
length: 16
size: -
J: TRBJ2-5
D: TRBD2
V: TRBV28

DNA: TGTGCCAGCAGCCCGACAGGGTTTGGACGCGAGCAGTACTTC
CDR3: CASSPTGFGREQYF
length: 14
size: -
J: TRBJ2-7
D: TRBD1
V: TRBV16

DNA: TGTGCCAGCAGTGAAGCGCAGGCCACGCAGTTCTTC
CDR3: CASSEAQATQFF
length: 12
size: once
J: TRBJ2-1
D: -
V: TRBV6-1

DNA: TGTGCCAGCAGCTTCTACGGGGGGATAGGGGAAAAACTGTTTTTT
CDR3: CASSFYGGIGEKLFF
length: 15
size: -
J: TRBJ1-4
D: -
V: TRBV5-5

DNA: TGTGCCAGCGTCACAGGGTATCTTCAGCCCCAGCATTTT
CDR3: CASVTGYLQPQHF
length: 13
size: few
J: TRBJ1-5
D: -
V: TRBV6-1

DNA: TGTGCCAGCAGCTTCGGAAACAGGATGAACACTGAAGCTTTCTTT
CDR3: CASSFGNRMNTEAFF
length: 15
size: -
J: TRBJ1-1
D: -
V: TRBV5-4

DNA: TGTGCCAGCAGCTTAGGGGCGTCGCGGTGGCGGGGCCTCGGGGATACGCAGTATTTT
CDR3: CASSLGASRWRGLGDTQYF
length: 19
size: -
J: TRBJ2-3
D: -
V: TRBV7-6

DNA: TGTGCCAGTAGTATAGATGGGGCGTACACTGAAGCTTTCTTT
CDR3: CASSIDGAYTEAFF
length: 14
size: -
J: TRBJ1-1
D: -
V: TRBV19

DNA: TGCGCCAGCAGCCCCGGGGGGGCGGAAAACATTCAGTACTTC
CDR3: CASSPGGAENIQYF
length: 14
size: -
J: TRBJ2-4
D: TRBD2
V: TRBV5-1

DNA: TGTGCCAGCAACAGGGGGCTAAGAGTTGAAGCTTTCTTT
CDR3: CASNRGLRVEAFF
length: 13
size: -
J: TRBJ1-1
D: TRBD1
V: TRBV6-1

DNA: TGTGCCAGCAGTTACCGCCCGGGCACTGAAGCTTTCTTT
CDR3: CASSYRPGTEAFF
length: 13
size: -
J: TRBJ1-1
D: -
V: TRBV6-6

DNA: TGTGCCAGCAGTAGAGTCTTATTAGCGGGGGGGAACTCAGATACGCAGTATTTT
CDR3: CASSRVLLAGGNSDTQYF
length: 18
size: -
J: TRBJ2-3
D: TRBD2
V: TRBV27

DNA: TGCGCCAGCAGCCCACTATCCGGGGAGCTGTTTTTT
CDR3: CASSPLSGELFF
length: 12
size: few
J: TRBJ2-2
D: -
V: TRBV4-1

DNA: TGTGCCAGTAGTACCGACCGGGACAGGATCATTGGCTACACCTTC
CDR3: CASSTDRDRIIGYTF
length: 15
size: -
J: TRBJ1-2
D: TRBD1
V: TRBV19

DNA: TGTGCCAGCAGCTTCGTCAGGGCTAATGGCTACACCTTC
CDR3: CASSFVRANGYTF
length: 13
size: once
J: TRBJ1-2
D: -
V: TRBV5-4

DNA: TGTGCCAGTAGGTATTCAGCTCAGGCCCACTCTGGAAACACCATATATTTT
CDR3: CASRYSAQAHSGNTIYF
length: 17
size: -
J: TRBJ1-3
D: -
V: TRBV19

DNA: TGTGCCAGCAGCCCCCAGACAGGGGAGATCTTC
CDR3: CASSPQTGEIF
length: 11
size: -
J: TRBJ2-1
D: TRBD1
V: TRBV7-9

DNA: TGTGCCAGTAGTATAGAACAGCTCGGCGGAACTAGCGGGGGGAGCTCCTACAATGAGCAGTTCTTC
CDR3: CASSIEQLGGTSGGSSYNEQFF
length: 22
size: -
J: TRBJ2-1
D: TRBD2
V: TRBV19

DNA: TGCGCCAGCAGCTTGGTAGGAGGGGCCCATGAGCAGTTCTTC
CDR3: CASSLVGGAHEQFF
length: 14
size: once
J: TRBJ2-1
D: -
V: TRBV5-1

DNA: TGTGCCAGCAGCCTTGTCCCGTCTTACTCCTACGAGCAGTACTTC
CDR3: CASSLVPSYSYEQYF
length: 15
size: -
J: TRBJ2-7
D: -
V: TRBV16

DNA: TGTGCTTCGAGTAGCGGGCTTTCCACCTACGAGCAGTACTTC
CDR3: CASSSGLSTYEQYF
length: 14
size: few
J: TRBJ2-7
D: TRBD2
V: TRBV19

DNA: TGTGCCATCAGTGACCGACCGCGAGGGATGGGGAATTCACCCCTCCACTTT
CDR3: CAISDRPRGMGNSPLHF
length: 17
size: -
J: TRBJ1-6
D: -
V: TRBV10-3

DNA: TGCGCCAGCAGCCAAGACATAGCGAATGAGCAGTTCTTC
CDR3: CASSQDIANEQFF
length: 13
size: -
J: TRBJ2-1
D: -
V: TRBV4-1

DNA: TGTGCCAGCAGTGACCAGACTAGCGGGGGTGAGCAGTTCTTC
CDR3: CASSDQTSGGEQFF
length: 14
size: -
J: TRBJ2-1
D: TRBD2
V: TRBV6-4

DNA: TGTGCCAGCAGGCCTACGACAGTGACCGGGGAGCTGTTTTTT
CDR3: CASRPTTVTGELFF
length: 14
size: few
J: TRBJ2-2
D: -
V: TRBV6-5

DNA: TGTGCCAGCAGCAGGGGGGAGGGATCATATAGCAATCAGCCCCAGCATTTT
CDR3: CASSRGEGSYSNQPQHF
length: 17
size: -
J: TRBJ1-5
D: -
V: TRBV7-8

DNA: TGTGCCAGCAGCTTATGGACAGGACATAATTCACCCCTCCACTTT
CDR3: CASSLWTGHNSPLHF
length: 15
size: -
J: TRBJ1-6
D: TRBD1
V: TRBV7-6

DNA: TGTGCCAGCAGCTTCGCCCGGTATACTGAAGCTTTCTTT
CDR3: CASSFARYTEAFF
length: 13
size: -
J: TRBJ1-1
D: -
V: TRBV13

DNA: TGTGCCAGCAGCTTGGCCCCTAGCGGGAGGCCCAATGAGCAGTTCTTC
CDR3: CASSLAPSGRPNEQFF
length: 16
size: -
J: TRBJ2-1
D: TRBD2
V: TRBV5-6

DNA: TGTGCCAGCAGCTTCTCTAGAGCCTACGAGCAGTACTTC
CDR3: CASSFSRAYEQYF
length: 13
size: once
J: TRBJ2-7
D: -
V: TRBV7-9

DNA: TGTGCCAGCAACAGGGTCGGCGGGGAGCTGTTTTTT
CDR3: CASNRVGGELFF
length: 12
size: -
J: TRBJ2-2
D: -
V: TRBV6-5

DNA: TGTGCCAGCAGCCAAGTAGGAGGGAGGGCCGCTACGCAGTATTTT
CDR3: CASSQVGGRAATQYF
length: 15
size: -
J: TRBJ2-3
D: TRBD2
V: TRBV14

DNA: TGTGCCAGCAGCTTACCCTCTCTAGCGGCCCCACGCAATGAGCAGTTCTTC
CDR3: CASSLPSLAAPRNEQFF
length: 17
size: -
J: TRBJ2-1
D: TRBD2
V: TRBV13

DNA: TGCGCCAGCAGCTTGCTGGGACAGCCTATTTCTGGGACCCAGTACTTC
CDR3: CASSLLGQPISGTQYF
length: 16
size: -
J: TRBJ2-5
D: TRBD1
V: TRBV5-1

DNA: TGCGCCAGCAGCTGGAGTCAGGGGGCCGCTGAAGCTTTCTTT
CDR3: CASSWSQGAAEAFF
length: 14
size: once
J: TRBJ1-1
D: TRBD1
V: TRBV5-1

DNA: TGTGCCTGGAGGCGGACAGTCCTATCTGGAAACACCATATATTTT
CDR3: CAWRRTVLSGNTIYF
length: 15
size: few
J: TRBJ1-3
D: -
V: TRBV30

DNA: TGTGCCAGCAGCTCGGGGAGACTAGCGGTATACAATGAGCAGTTCTTC
CDR3: CASSSGRLAVYNEQFF
length: 16
size: -
J: TRBJ2-1
D: TRBD2
V: TRBV11-3

DNA: TGTGCCAGCAGTGCTGGGACTAGCGGGGTACATGAGCAGTTCTTC
CDR3: CASSAGTSGVHEQFF
length: 15
size: -
J: TRBJ2-1
D: TRBD2
V: TRBV6-5

DNA: TGTGCCAGCAGTTCACCGACTAGCTCGAACTACGAGCAGTACTTC
CDR3: CASSSPTSSNYEQYF
length: 15
size: -
J: TRBJ2-7
D: -
V: TRBV21-1

DNA: TGTGCCAGCAGTGACGCAGCGTTCACTGAAGCTTTCTTT
CDR3: CASSDAAFTEAFF
length: 13
size: -
J: TRBJ1-1
D: -
V: TRBV2

DNA: TGTGCCAGCAGCGACCGACTAGCGGGAAAGGATGAGCAGTTCTTC
CDR3: CASSDRLAGKDEQFF
length: 15
size: -
J: TRBJ2-1
D: TRBD2
V: TRBV9

DNA: TGTGCCAGCAGCCCCCTAGGGGGGGAATTGGTACAGCCCCAGCATTTT
CDR3: CASSPLGGELVQPQHF
length: 16
size: -
J: TRBJ1-5
D: -
V: TRBV27

DNA: TGTGCCAGCAGCCTACGGACAGGGCAGAACTACGAGCAGTACTTC
CDR3: CASSLRTGQNYEQYF
length: 15
size: -
J: TRBJ2-7
D: TRBD1
V: TRBV11-2

DNA: TGTGCCAGCTCACCCACTCAGAGCGGGGGAGATACGCAGTATTTT
CDR3: CASSPTQSGGDTQYF
length: 15
size: -
J: TRBJ2-3
D: TRBD2
V: TRBV18

DNA: TGTGCCAGCAGTTACTCGAGGGGGCTAAACGAGCAGTACTTC
CDR3: CASSYSRGLNEQYF
length: 14
size: -
J: TRBJ2-7
D: TRBD1
V: TRBV6-5

DNA: TGCGCCAGCACCCTCAGACAGCCCCAGCATTTT
CDR3: CASTLRQPQHF
length: 11
size: -
J: TRBJ1-5
D: -
V: TRBV23-1

DNA: TGTGCCAGCAGTGAATCTGGGGAGCTGTTTTTT
CDR3: CASSESGELFF
length: 11
size: few
J: TRBJ2-2
D: -
V: TRBV2

DNA: TGTGCCAGCAGTTTCACCGGCGGGGAGCTGTTTTTT
CDR3: CASSFTGGELFF
length: 12
size: -
J: TRBJ2-2
D: -
V: TRBV27

DNA: TGTGCCAGCAGTTCACAGGGTTTACATGAAAAACTGTTTTTT
CDR3: CASSSQGLHEKLFF
length: 14
size: once
J: TRBJ1-4
D: -
V: TRBV28

DNA: TGTGCCAGCAGCTCGACAGGGACTGACTATGGCTACACCTTC
CDR3: CASSSTGTDYGYTF
length: 14
size: few
J: TRBJ1-2
D: TRBD1
V: TRBV5-6

DNA: TGTGCCAGCAGCCACGGACTAGCGGGGGCCTACGAGCAGTACTTC
CDR3: CASSHGLAGAYEQYF
length: 15
size: -
J: TRBJ2-7
D: TRBD2
V: TRBV13

DNA: TGTGCCAGCAGCTTAGGGGCTAGCGGGGGGGCTATCAATGAGCAGTTCTTC
CDR3: CASSLGASGGAINEQFF
length: 17
size: few
J: TRBJ2-1
D: TRBD2
V: TRBV11-3

DNA: TGCGCCAGCAGCTTACAGGGGGCTAGCACCGGGGAGCTGTTTTTT
CDR3: CASSLQGASTGELFF
length: 15
size: -
J: TRBJ2-2
D: TRBD1
V: TRBV5-1

DNA: TGTGCCAGCAGTTTATGGGGCGGGAATCAGCCCCAGCATTTT
CDR3: CASSLWGGNQPQHF
length: 14
size: -
J: TRBJ1-5
D: -
V: TRBV28

DNA: TGCGCCAGCAGCTTGGCCAGGACAGGGGCCTCCTACGAGCAGTACTTC
CDR3: CASSLARTGASYEQYF
length: 16
size: few
J: TRBJ2-7
D: TRBD1
V: TRBV5-1

DNA: TGTGCCAGCAGTATCCCCAGGGGGAGCAATCAGCCCCAGCATTTT
CDR3: CASSIPRGSNQPQHF
length: 15
size: once
J: TRBJ1-5
D: TRBD1
V: TRBV28

DNA: TGTGCCAGCAGTTACGAGACTAGCGGGGGGGATGAGCAGTTCTTC
CDR3: CASSYETSGGDEQFF
length: 15
size: -
J: TRBJ2-1
D: TRBD2
V: TRBV6-5

DNA: TGTGCCAGCAGCTCCGCCGGGGGTTATCAGCCCCAGCATTTT
CDR3: CASSSAGGYQPQHF
length: 14
size: once
J: TRBJ1-5
D: -
V: TRBV7-2

DNA: TGTGCCAGCAGTTCCCTAGCGGGAGGCCACGAGCAGTACTTC
CDR3: CASSSLAGGHEQYF
length: 14
size: -
J: TRBJ2-7
D: TRBD2
V: TRBV7-9